Given below is one T cell receptor (beta chain) in context. Its cognate antigen is unknown. This record belongs to a study of cytomegalovirus exposure and HLA in healthy donors. Study findings and constraints: In a later analysis, compared with equally common non-associated chains, HLA-associated beta chains were more expanded. About 150 TCR beta chains were listed as cytomegalovirus-associated. There were reportedly fewer N-insertions in an Asian-associated ancestry cluster than the approximately 670-donor mean, in a later analysis.

The PCR contained 60 Vbeta and 13 Jbeta primers. Sequencing used immunoSEQ multiplex PCR; TCRdb keeps in-frame clones, though not all of them. The sample contains some 110,000 clones, less than 80% of which appear only once. CDR1 MNHNY and CDR2 SVGAGI come from the germline V gene (reference sequence). The CDR3 has 16 residues. With 0 bases removed from V and 6 bases from J, the gap between germline ends came to 16 bases. The chain recombines TRBV6-6 with TRBJ2-3, with D possibly matching TRBD1 (7 bases). Sequenced input: PBMCs. This TCR was recovered from a man between 60 and 75 years old in good health and CMV-seronegative. The CDR3 region has the DNA TGTGCCAGCAGTTACTCGCTGCAGGGGGGCGGGGATACGCAGTATTTT. This gives the protein CASSYSLQGGGDTQYF.